This record looks at one T cell receptor beta chain sequence and its context. TCRdb keeps only in-frame clones here, not all; method: immunoSEQ multiplex PCR. The data hold 400,000 to 500,000 clones, with more than 75% observed a single time. This record comes from a study of Ad26.COV2.S vaccination and SARS-CoV-2 variants. The CDR3 is 14 residues long. Trimming cost V 5 bases and J 6 bases; bases outside gene matches: 2. Germline CDR1 and CDR2: MNHEY and SMNVEV (reference sequence). Treatment meaning: around 19 received Ad26.COV2.S at low or high dose, single or two shots; about five received placebo; per-sample allocation not given. Sampling took place 63 days after the first vaccine or placebo injection. A Boston adult aged 18-55 years was the donor.

The receptor comes from a person between 18 and 65 years old who received the Ad26.COV2.S COVID-19 vaccine or a placebo. Sample: peripheral blood, taken in a trial of Ad26.COV2.S vaccine versus placebo. V is TRBV27 and J is TRBJ2-1; 12 bases line up with TRBD2. The CDR3 DNA reads as TGTGCCAGCAGTCTAGCGGGGGGGTTCAATGAGCAGTTCTTC. It is translated as CASSLAGGFNEQFF.